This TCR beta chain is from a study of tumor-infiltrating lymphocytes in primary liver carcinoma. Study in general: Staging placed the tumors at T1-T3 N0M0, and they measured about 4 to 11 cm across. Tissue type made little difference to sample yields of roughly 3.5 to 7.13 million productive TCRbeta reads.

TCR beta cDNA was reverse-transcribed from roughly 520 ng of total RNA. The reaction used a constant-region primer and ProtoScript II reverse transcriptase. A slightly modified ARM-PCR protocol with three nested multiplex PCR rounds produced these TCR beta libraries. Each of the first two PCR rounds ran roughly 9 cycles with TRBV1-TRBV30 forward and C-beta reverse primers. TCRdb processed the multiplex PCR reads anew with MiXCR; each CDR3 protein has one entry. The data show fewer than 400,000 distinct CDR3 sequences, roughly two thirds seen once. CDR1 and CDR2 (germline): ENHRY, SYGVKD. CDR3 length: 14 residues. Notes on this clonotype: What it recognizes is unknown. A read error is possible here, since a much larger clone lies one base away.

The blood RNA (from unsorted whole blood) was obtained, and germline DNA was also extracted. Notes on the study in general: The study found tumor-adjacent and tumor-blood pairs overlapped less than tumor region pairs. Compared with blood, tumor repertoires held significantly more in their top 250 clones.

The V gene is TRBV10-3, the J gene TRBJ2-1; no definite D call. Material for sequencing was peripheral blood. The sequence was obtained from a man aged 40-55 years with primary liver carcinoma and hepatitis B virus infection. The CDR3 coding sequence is TGTGACATCAGTGAGGTTAGCTCCTACAATGAGCAGTTCTTC. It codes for CDISEVSSYNEQFF.